This T cell receptor (beta chain) derives from a study of blood T cell repertoires in COVID-19. At the level of the study: The United States, Italy and Spain provided the acute and convalescent COVID-19 samples. T cells, B-cell-depleted T cells, or PBMCs provided the cDNA or gDNA that served as material.

Participant age was 18 to 89 years, and participants resided in roughly 24 US areas. Participants had their cohort set by participant-reported clinical history. Germline CDR1 SNHLY, CDR2 FYNNEI. The CDR3 runs 15 residues. The V segment lost 6 bases and the J segment 0 bases; nucleotides outside the gene matches: 4. Sequenced by immunoSEQ multiplex PCR; TCRdb stores in-frame clones only, minus some. Here the sample spans 250,000 to 300,000 clones, roughly nine tenths being singletons. The sequence was collected from a human donor in a cohort exposed to, infected with or recovered from COVID-19 (not recorded which). The donor label of this sample is uncertain. V gene TRBV2 combines with J gene TRBJ1-5, with 8 bases matching TRBD1. The specimen sequenced was PBMCs or T cells enriched from blood (not recorded which). DNA of the CDR3: TGTGCCAGCAGATCGACAGGGGATAGCAATCAGCCCCAGCATTTT. The encoded protein is CASRSTGDSNQPQHF.